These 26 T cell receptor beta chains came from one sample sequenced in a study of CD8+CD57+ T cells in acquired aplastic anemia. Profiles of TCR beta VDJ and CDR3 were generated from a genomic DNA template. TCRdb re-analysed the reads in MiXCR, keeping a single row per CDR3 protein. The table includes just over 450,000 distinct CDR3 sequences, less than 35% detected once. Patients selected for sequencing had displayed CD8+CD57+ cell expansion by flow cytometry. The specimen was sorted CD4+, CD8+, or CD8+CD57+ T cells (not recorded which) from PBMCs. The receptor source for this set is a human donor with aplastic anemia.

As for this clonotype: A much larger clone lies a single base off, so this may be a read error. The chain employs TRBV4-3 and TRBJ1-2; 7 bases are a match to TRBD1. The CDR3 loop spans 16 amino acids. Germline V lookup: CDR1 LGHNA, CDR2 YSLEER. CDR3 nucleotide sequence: TGCGCCAGCGGCCAAGTTTTGGGACAGACGAACTATGGCTACACCTTC. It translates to CASGQVLGQTNYGYTF.

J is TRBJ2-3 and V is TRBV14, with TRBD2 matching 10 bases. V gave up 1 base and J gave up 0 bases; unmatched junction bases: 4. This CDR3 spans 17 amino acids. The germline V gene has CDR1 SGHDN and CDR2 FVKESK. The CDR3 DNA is TGTGCCAGCAGCCAAGTTTCGACTAGCGGGAGCACAGATACGCAGTATTTT. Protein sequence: CASSQVSTSGSTDTQYF. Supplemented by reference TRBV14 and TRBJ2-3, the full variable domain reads EAGVTQFPSHSVIEKGQTVTLRCDPISGHDNLYWYRRVMGKEIKFLLHFVKESKQDESGMPNNRFLAERTGGTYSTLKVQPAELEDSGVYFCASSQVSTSGSTDTQYFGPGTRLTVL.

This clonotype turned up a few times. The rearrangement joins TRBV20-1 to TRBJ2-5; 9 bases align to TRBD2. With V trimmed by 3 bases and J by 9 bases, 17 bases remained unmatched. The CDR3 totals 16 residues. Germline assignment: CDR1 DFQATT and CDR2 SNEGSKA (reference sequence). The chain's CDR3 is CSASGLSGLAVGAQYF. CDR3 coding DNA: TGCAGTGCTAGTGGTCTCTCGGGACTAGCCGTCGGCGCCCAGTACTTC.

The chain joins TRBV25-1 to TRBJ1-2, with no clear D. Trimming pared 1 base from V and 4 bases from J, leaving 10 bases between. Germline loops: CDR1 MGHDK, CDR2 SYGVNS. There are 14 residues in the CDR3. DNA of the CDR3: TGTGCCAGCAGTGAATTCGGGGTAGTCTATGGCTACACCTTC. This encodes CASSEFGVVYGYTF.

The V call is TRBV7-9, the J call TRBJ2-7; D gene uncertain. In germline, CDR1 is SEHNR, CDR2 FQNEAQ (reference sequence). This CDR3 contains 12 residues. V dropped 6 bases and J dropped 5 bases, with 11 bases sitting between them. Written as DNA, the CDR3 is TGTGCCAGCAGTCAGACTCAAAACGAGCAGTACTTC. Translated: CASSQTQNEQYF.

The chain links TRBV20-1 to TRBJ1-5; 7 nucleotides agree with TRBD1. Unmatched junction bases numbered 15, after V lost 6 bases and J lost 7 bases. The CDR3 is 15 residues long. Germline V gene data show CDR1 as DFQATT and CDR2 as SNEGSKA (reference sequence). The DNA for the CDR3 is TGCAGTGCAACTACAGGGGAAACAGGGAGACAGCCCCAGCATTTT. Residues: CSATTGETGRQPQHF.

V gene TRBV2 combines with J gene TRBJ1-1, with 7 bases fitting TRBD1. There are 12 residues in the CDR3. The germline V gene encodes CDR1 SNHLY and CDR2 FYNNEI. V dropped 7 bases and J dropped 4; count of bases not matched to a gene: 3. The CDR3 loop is CASNPGGTEAFF. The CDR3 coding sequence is TGTGCCAGCAACCCAGGGGGCACTGAAGCTTTCTTT.

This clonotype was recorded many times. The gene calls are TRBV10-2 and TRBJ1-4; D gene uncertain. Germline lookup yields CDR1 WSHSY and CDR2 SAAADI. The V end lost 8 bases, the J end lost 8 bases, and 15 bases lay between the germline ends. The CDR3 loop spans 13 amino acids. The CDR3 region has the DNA TGCGCCAGCCGTCCTGCAGGTGAAGAAAAACTGTTTTTT. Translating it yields CASRPAGEEKLFF.

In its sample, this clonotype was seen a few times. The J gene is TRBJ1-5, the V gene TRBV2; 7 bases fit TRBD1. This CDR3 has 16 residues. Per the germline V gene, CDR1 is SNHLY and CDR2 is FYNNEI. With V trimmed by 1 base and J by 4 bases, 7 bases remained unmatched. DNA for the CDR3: TGTGCCAGCAGTGAAGGACAGGGAAGTGGTAATCAGCCCCAGCATTTT. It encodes CASSEGQGSGNQPQHF.

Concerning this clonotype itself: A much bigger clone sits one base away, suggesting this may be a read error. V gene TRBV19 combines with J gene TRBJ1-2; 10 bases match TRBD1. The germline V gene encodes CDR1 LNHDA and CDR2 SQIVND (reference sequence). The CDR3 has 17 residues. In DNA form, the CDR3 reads TGTGCCAGTAGTTCCGGGACAGGGGCGTTAATTAACTATGGCTACGCCTTC. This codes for CASSSGTGALINYGYAF.

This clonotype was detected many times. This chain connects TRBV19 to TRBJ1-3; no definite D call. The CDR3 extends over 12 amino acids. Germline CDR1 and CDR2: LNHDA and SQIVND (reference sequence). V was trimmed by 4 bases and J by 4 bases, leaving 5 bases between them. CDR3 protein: CASSRAGNTIYF. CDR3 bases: TGTGCCAGTAGTAGGGCGGGAAACACCATATATTTT.

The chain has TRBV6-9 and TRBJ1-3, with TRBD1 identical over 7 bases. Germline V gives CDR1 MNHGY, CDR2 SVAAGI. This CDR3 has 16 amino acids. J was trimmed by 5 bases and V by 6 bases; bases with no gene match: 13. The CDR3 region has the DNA TGTGCCAGCAGGTCCCTGGGGACAGAAATAAGAAACACCATATATTTT. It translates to CASRSLGTEIRNTIYF.

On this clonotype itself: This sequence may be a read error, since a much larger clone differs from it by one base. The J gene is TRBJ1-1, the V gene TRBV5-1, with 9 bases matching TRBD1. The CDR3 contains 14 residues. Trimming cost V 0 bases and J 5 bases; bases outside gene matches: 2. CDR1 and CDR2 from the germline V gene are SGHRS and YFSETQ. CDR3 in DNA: TGCGCCAGCAGCTTGGAACAGGGGGCTACTGAAGCTTTCTTT. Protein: CASSLEQGATEAFF.

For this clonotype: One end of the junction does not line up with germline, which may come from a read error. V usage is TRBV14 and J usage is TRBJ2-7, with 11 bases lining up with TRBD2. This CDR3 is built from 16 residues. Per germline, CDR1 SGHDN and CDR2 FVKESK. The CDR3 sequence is CTSSLVSTSGSHEQYF. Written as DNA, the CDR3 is TGTACCAGCAGCTTGGTGAGTACTAGCGGGAGCCACGAGCAGTACTTC. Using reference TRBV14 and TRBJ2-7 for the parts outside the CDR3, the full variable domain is EAGVTQFPSHSVIEKGQTVTLRCDPISGHDNLYWYRRVMGKEIKFLLHFVKESKQDESGMPNNRFLAERTGGTYSTLKVQPAELEDSGVYFCTSSLVSTSGSHEQYFGPGTRLTVT.

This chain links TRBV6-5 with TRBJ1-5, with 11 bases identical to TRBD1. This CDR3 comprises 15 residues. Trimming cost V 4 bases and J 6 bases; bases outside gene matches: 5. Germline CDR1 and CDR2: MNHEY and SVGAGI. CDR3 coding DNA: TGTGCCAGCAGTTCCTTCGGACAGGGGGCTCAGCCCCAGCATTTT. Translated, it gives CASSSFGQGAQPQHF.

The CDR3 loop reads CSASLTRQNTEAFF. Written as DNA, the CDR3 is TGCAGCGCTTCATTGACCCGACAGAACACTGAAGCTTTCTTT. This chain uses TRBV29-1 with TRBJ1-1, with D hard to call. The CDR3 extends over 14 amino acids. Germline lookup yields CDR1 SQVTM and CDR2 ANQGSEA. V lost 7 bases to trimming and J lost 1 base, with 16 bases between them.

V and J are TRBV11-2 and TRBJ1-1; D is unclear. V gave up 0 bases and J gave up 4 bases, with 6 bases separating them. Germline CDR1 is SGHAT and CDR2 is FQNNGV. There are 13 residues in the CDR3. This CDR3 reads CASSLEERTEAFF. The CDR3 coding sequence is TGTGCCAGCAGCTTAGAAGAACGCACTGAAGCTTTCTTT.

The CDR3 loop reads CSARGTASTDTQYF. The CDR3 DNA reads TGCAGTGCTAGAGGGACAGCAAGCACAGATACGCAGTATTTT. This chain uses TRBV20-1 with TRBJ2-3, with D perhaps matching TRBD1 (6 bases). The CDR3 runs 14 residues. Germline V gives CDR1 DFQATT, CDR2 SNEGSKA (reference sequence). V lost 1 base and J lost 0, with 8 bases in between.

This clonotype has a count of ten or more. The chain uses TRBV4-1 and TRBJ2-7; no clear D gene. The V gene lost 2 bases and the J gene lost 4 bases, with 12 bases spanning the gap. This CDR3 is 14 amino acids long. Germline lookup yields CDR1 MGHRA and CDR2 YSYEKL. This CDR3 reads CASSQIQSSYEQYF. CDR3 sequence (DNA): TGCGCCAGCAGCCAAATCCAGTCTAGTTACGAGCAGTACTTC.

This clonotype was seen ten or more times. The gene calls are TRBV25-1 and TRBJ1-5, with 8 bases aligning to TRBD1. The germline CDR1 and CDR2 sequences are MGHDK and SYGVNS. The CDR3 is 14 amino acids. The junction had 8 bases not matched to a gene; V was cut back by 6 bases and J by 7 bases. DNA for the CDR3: TGTGCCAGCAGCCGGACAGGGATCGAACAGCCCCAGCATTTT. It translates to CASSRTGIEQPQHF.

The CDR3 sequence is CSLSGQGLDEQYF. CDR3 nucleotides: TGCAGCCTCTCGGGACAGGGGCTCGACGAGCAGTACTTC. V usage is TRBV29-1 and J usage is TRBJ2-7; 10 bases map to TRBD1. J was trimmed by 5 bases and V by 8 bases; bases with no gene match: 9. Germline CDR1 and CDR2: SQVTM and ANQGSEA. The CDR3 loop spans 13 amino acids.

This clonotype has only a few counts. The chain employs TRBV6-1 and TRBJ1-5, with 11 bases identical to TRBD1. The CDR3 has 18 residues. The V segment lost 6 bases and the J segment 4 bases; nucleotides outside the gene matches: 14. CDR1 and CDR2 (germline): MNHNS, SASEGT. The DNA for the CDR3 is TGTGCCAGCAGACGCGAATACGGGACAGGGGGGGAGAATCAGCCCCAGCATTTT. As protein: CASRREYGTGGENQPQHF.

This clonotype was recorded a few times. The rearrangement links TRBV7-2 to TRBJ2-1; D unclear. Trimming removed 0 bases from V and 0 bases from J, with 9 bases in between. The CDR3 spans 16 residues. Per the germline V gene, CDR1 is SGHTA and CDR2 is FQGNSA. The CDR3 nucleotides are TGTGCCAGCAGCTTAGCGTCCAGCCGCTCCTACAATGAGCAGTTCTTC. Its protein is CASSLASSRSYNEQFF.

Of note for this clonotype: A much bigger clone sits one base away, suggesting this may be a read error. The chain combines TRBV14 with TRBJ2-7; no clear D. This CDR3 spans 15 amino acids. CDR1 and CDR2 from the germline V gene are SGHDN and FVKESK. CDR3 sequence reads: CASSQDLARAYKQYF. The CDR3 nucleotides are TGTGCCAGCAGCCAAGACTTGGCCAGAGCCTACAAGCAGTACTTC.

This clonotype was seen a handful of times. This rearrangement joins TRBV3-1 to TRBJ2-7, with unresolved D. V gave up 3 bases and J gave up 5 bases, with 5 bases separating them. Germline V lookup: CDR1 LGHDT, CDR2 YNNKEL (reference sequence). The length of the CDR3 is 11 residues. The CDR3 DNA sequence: TGTGCCAGCAGCCAGGGTGACGAGCAGTACTTC. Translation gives CASSQGDEQYF.

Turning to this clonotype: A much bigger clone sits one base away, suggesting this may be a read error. Written as DNA, the CDR3 is TGTGCCAGCTCCGTGGGGGTTTCGAACACTGGAGCTTTCTTT. As protein: CASSVGVSNTGAFF. This sequence joins TRBV7-6 and TRBJ1-1; TRBD1 might be the D (5 bases). There are 14 residues in the CDR3. The V gene's germline CDR1 is SGHVS and CDR2 FNYEAQ.